This entry describes one T cell receptor (beta chain). These data come from a study of immune evolution from preneoplasia to lung adenocarcinoma. V shed 7 bases and J 3 bases; nucleotides not matched to a gene: 6. CDR1 and CDR2 from the germline V gene are SGHRS and YFSETQ. The CDR3 sequence is 13 residues long. Sequencing used immunoSEQ multiplex PCR; TCRdb keeps in-frame clones, though not all of them. The sample carries several thousand clones, about 82% recorded once. Sequencing input: FFPE invasive lung adenocarcinoma tissue. This TCR was sampled from a person aged 50 to 59 with lung adenocarcinoma. This chain links TRBV5-1 with TRBJ2-7; TRBD1 matches at 8 bases. Written as DNA, the CDR3 is TGCGCCAGCGGCTCGGGGACAGGCTACGAGCAGTACTTC. Amino acids: CASGSGTGYEQYF. Using reference TRBV5-1 and TRBJ2-7 for the parts outside the CDR3, the full variable domain is KAGVTQTPRYLIKTRGQQVTLSCSPISGHRSVSWYQQTPGQGLQFLFEYFSETQRNKGNFPGRFSGRQFSNSRSEMNVSTLELGDSALYLCASGSGTGYEQYFGPGTRLTVT.